Following are 32 T cell receptor beta chains from one sample sequenced in a study of neurological immune-mediated disorders. Via MiXCR, TCRdb re-called the 5' RACE reads, giving one row per CDR3 protein. Of some 70,000 distinct CDR3 sequences in the sample, 4.5% were seen once. Sequenced: PBMCs. These receptors were collected from a man aged 30 to 39 with multiple sclerosis.

Many counts were recorded for this clonotype. The CDR3 nucleotides are TGCGCCAGCAGCCAAGCTACCCCGGACGCTGAAGCTTTCTTT. This translates into CASSQATPDAEAFF. This chain links TRBV4-1 with TRBJ1-1; D is uncertain. V dropped 1 base and J dropped 6 bases, with 12 bases sitting between them. Per the germline V gene, CDR1 is MGHRA and CDR2 is YSYEKL. The CDR3 consists of 14 residues.

The V and J genes are TRBV5-1 and TRBJ1-1; D might be TRBD1 (6 bases). Per the germline V gene, CDR1 is SGHRS and CDR2 is YFSETQ. Trimming pared 4 bases from V and 2 bases from J, leaving 12 bases between. The CDR3 is 14 amino acids. The CDR3 sequence is CASSRGQPNTEAFF. In DNA form, the CDR3 reads TGCGCCAGCAGCCGAGGACAGCCCAACACTGAAGCTTTCTTT.

This clonotype showed up many times. The rearrangement links TRBV12-3 or TRBV12-4 to TRBJ1-6; maybe TRBD1 (5 bases). The V end lost 3 bases, the J end lost 7 bases, and 10 bases lay between the germline ends. This CDR3 contains 14 residues. The CDR3 loop reads CASSFGGTNSPLHF. The DNA for the CDR3 is TGTGCCAGCAGTTTCGGGGGTACCAATTCACCCCTCCACTTT.

Comments on this clonotype: One base away lies a much larger clone, so this may be a sequencing read error. This chain connects TRBV18 to TRBJ2-3, with D uncertain. This CDR3 has 14 residues. The V end was cut by 3 bases, the J end by 6 bases, with 13 bases between. Germline-derived CDR1 and CDR2 are KGHSH and LQKENI. The CDR3 nucleotides read TGTGCCAGCTCACCGAGGCAGTTCCTCGATACGCAGTATTTT. Translated: CASSPRQFLDTQYF.

In its sample, this clonotype was seen many times. The rearrangement links TRBV20-1 to TRBJ2-3, with 8 bases that match TRBD2. This CDR3 comprises 13 residues. J was trimmed by 5 bases and V by 8 bases; bases with no gene match: 9. Germline V gene data show CDR1 as DFQATT and CDR2 as SNEGSKA (reference sequence). CDR3 sequence: CSTCERGLDTQYF. As DNA, the CDR3 is TGCAGTACCTGTGAGCGGGGGTTAGATACGCAGTATTTT.

The sample holds many counts of this clonotype. V usage is TRBV5-1 and J usage is TRBJ2-1; possible D gene TRBD2, 5 bases. The length of the CDR3 is 14 residues. Trimming removed 0 bases from V and 8 bases from J, with 12 bases in between. CDR1 is SGHRS and CDR2 is YFSETQ in the germline V gene. The DNA of the CDR3 is TGCGCCAGCAGCTTGGTCGGGAAGTTCGATGAGCAGTTCTTC. This sequence encodes CASSLVGKFDEQFF.

This clonotype was counted a few times. The chain combines TRBV6-4 with TRBJ2-1; D unresolved. The CDR3 covers 13 residues. Germline V gene sequence: CDR1 MRHNA, CDR2 SNTAGT. V lost 4 bases, J lost 6 bases, and 10 bases lay in between. This chain's CDR3 is CASSVQDSNEQFF. CDR3 bases: TGTGCCAGCAGTGTTCAGGATAGCAATGAGCAGTTCTTC.

The J gene is TRBJ1-2, the V gene TRBV27; 9 nucleotides align to TRBD1. The germline V gene encodes CDR1 MNHEY and CDR2 SMNVEV (reference sequence). J gave up 8 bases and V 2 bases, and 6 bases lay outside the gene matches. The CDR3 length is 14 residues. In DNA, the CDR3 is TGTGCCAGCAGTTTAGGGACAGGGCGTGGGGGCTACACCTTC. Its translation: CASSLGTGRGGYTF.

There are many counts of this clonotype. The chain carries TRBV20-1 and TRBJ1-2; a possible D gene is TRBD1 (6 bases). With 2 bases removed from V and 8 bases from J, the gap between germline ends came to 18 bases. There are 14 residues in the CDR3. Germline loops: CDR1 DFQATT, CDR2 SNEGSKA (reference sequence). The CDR3 DNA reads TGCAGTGCTAGAAAGGCAGGGGACTTGGCAGGCTACACCTTC. Encoded protein: CSARKAGDLAGYTF.

The rearrangement links TRBV5-1 to TRBJ1-1, with D possibly TRBD1 on 6 matching bases. CDR3 size: 15 residues. The ends were cut back, 3 bases at V and 3 bases at J, with 15 bases in the middle. Germline CDR1 and CDR2: SGHRS and YFSETQ. Here the CDR3 reads CASSSGHVVYTEAFF. DNA for the CDR3: TGCGCCAGCAGCTCGGGACACGTTGTGTACACTGAAGCTTTCTTT.

This clonotype was picked up many times. The rearrangement uses TRBV6-5 and TRBJ1-2, with TRBD1 as a possible D gene (6 bases). There are 15 residues in the CDR3. The ends were cut back, 5 bases at V and 4 bases at J, with 17 bases in the middle. Germline V gene sequence: CDR1 MNHEY, CDR2 SVGAGI. The CDR3: CASSPLGGAAYGYTF. The CDR3 coding sequence is TGTGCCAGCAGTCCCCTGGGGGGGGCCGCCTATGGCTACACCTTC.

This clonotype was detected ten times or more. The chain joins TRBV29-1 to TRBJ1-2; the D gene is possibly TRBD1 (6 bases). Germline values: CDR1 SQVTM, CDR2 ANQGSEA. V was trimmed by 6 bases and J by 4 bases, leaving 18 bases between them. The CDR3 covers 14 residues. The DNA of the CDR3 is TGCAGCGTACAGGACAGCCGAGGGGGCTATGGCTACACCTTC. It translates to CSVQDSRGGYGYTF.

This clonotype was seen a few times. A read error is possible here, since a much larger clone lies one base away. The chain uses TRBV3-1 and TRBJ1-1, with D perhaps TRBD1 (5 bases). Trimming shortened V by 7 bases and J by 5 bases, and 14 bases separated the two germline ends. CDR1 and CDR2 from the germline V gene are LGHDT and YNNKEL (reference sequence). CDR3 length: 13 residues. The CDR3 loop reads CASTQGTGTEAFF. In nucleotides, the CDR3 is TGTGCCAGCACCCAGGGAACGGGTACTGAAGCTTTCTTT.

This clonotype was found many times. This chain uses TRBV5-1 with TRBJ2-2, with D unresolved. The CDR3 has 15 amino acids. Germline V gene sequence: CDR1 SGHRS, CDR2 YFSETQ. Trimming left V 0 bases short and J 3 bases short, with 9 bases between. The CDR3 DNA sequence: TGCGCCAGCAGCTTGGGGAACATCGACACCGGGGAGCTGTTTTTT. Translating it yields CASSLGNIDTGELFF.

This sequence joins TRBV20-1 and TRBJ2-7, with TRBD2 as a possible D gene (6 bases). The V and J ends lost 5 bases and 8 bases respectively, with 19 bases between them. There are 13 residues in the CDR3. Germline V CDR1 and CDR2: DFQATT, SNEGSKA (reference sequence). Written as DNA, the CDR3 is TGCAGTGCTTCAGGGACTCAACTACGAAAGCAGTACTTC. It is translated as CSASGTQLRKQYF.

This clonotype was detected many times. The rearrangement links TRBV7-9 to TRBJ2-3; no clear D. V lost 0 bases and J lost 5, with 6 bases in between. The length of the CDR3 is 13 residues. The germline V gene has CDR1 SEHNR and CDR2 FQNEAQ (reference sequence). The CDR3 DNA is TGTGCCAGCAGCTTAGCTGCGGAAGATACGCAGTATTTT. Translation gives CASSLAAEDTQYF.

This clonotype was counted ten times or more. This chain joins TRBV5-1 and TRBJ1-1; 8 bases are a match to TRBD1. The CDR3 is made up of 14 amino acids. The germline gives CDR1 SGHRS, CDR2 YFSETQ. Trimming took 7 bases from V and 5 from J; bases not matched to a gene: 10. The CDR3 DNA reads as TGCGCCAGCGGACCCCAGGGGGCTGGGACTGAAGCTTTCTTT. This encodes CASGPQGAGTEAFF.

This clonotype was picked up a small number of times. J is TRBJ1-1 and V is TRBV5-1, with 9 bases matching TRBD1. This CDR3 comprises 14 residues. V dropped 4 bases and J dropped 4; count of bases not matched to a gene: 5. Germline lookup yields CDR1 SGHRS and CDR2 YFSETQ. The CDR3 reads CASSIQGAGTEAFF. The CDR3 DNA reads TGCGCCAGCAGCATACAGGGGGCCGGCACTGAAGCTTTCTTT.

This clonotype was found a few times. The chain combines TRBV12-3 or TRBV12-4 with TRBJ2-6; D is unclear. V was shortened by 7 bases and J by 0 bases, with 10 bases between the two germline ends. This CDR3 is built from 15 residues. Here the CDR3 DNA reads TGTGCCAGCACCACTGTCCGCTCTGGGGCCAACGTCCTGACTTTC. Protein sequence: CASTTVRSGANVLTF.

This clonotype was seen only a few times. The junction and the germline gene differ at one end; a read error may be behind it. V gene TRBV10-3 combines with J gene TRBJ1-6; TRBD1 matches 9 bases. This CDR3 region has 14 residues. Germline loops: CDR1 ENHRY, CDR2 SYGVKD. The CDR3 spells CAISPGQGNSPLHF. The CDR3 nucleotides are TGTGCCATCAGTCCGGGACAGGGTAATTCACCCCTACACTTT.

The V call is TRBV20-1, the J call TRBJ1-2; D perhaps matches TRBD1 (6 bases). Looked up from germline, CDR1 is DFQATT and CDR2 is SNEGSKA (reference sequence). V gave up 6 bases and J gave up 4 bases, with 15 bases separating them. The CDR3 contains 13 residues. The CDR3 here is CSAATGDFYGYTF. CDR3 nucleotides: TGCAGTGCGGCGACAGGAGATTTCTATGGCTACACCTTC.

The chain couples TRBV5-1 to TRBJ2-7, with D hard to call. Germline-derived CDR1 and CDR2 are SGHRS and YFSETQ. CDR3 length: 12 amino acids. Between the trimmed V and J ends, which lost 0 bases and 7 bases, there was a span of 8 bases. The CDR3 is CASSLVGREQYF. CDR3 DNA sequence: TGCGCCAGCAGCTTGGTGGGCAGGGAGCAGTACTTC.

The V and J genes are TRBV20-1 and TRBJ2-3; D is possibly TRBD1 or TRBD2 (6 bases each). The V and J ends lost 0 bases and 8 bases respectively, with 18 bases between them. This CDR3 comprises 15 residues. Germline CDR1 reads DFQATT; CDR2 reads SNEGSKA (reference sequence). The CDR3 nucleotides are TGCAGTGCTAGAGATCGAGGGGGGTCGCACGGTACGCAGTATTTT. The encoded protein is CSARDRGGSHGTQYF.

This clonotype was recorded many times. The chain links TRBV7-9 to TRBJ2-3; D remains ambiguous. The ends were cut back, 2 bases at V and 2 bases at J, with 8 bases in the middle. Germline V gene lookup returns CDR1 SEHNR and CDR2 FQNEAQ (reference sequence). This CDR3 spans 14 amino acids. CDR3 DNA sequence: TGTGCCAGCAGCTTACGGCAGGACACAGATACGCAGTATTTT. It is translated as CASSLRQDTDTQYF.

In its sample, this clonotype was seen many times. The V gene is TRBV6-5, the J gene TRBJ1-2; 7 bases are a match to TRBD1. After removal of 2 bases from V and 8 bases from J, the junction contained 8 bases not matched to a gene. The CDR3 runs 14 residues. Looked up from germline, CDR1 is MNHEY and CDR2 is SVGAGI. The CDR3: CASSYGTANGGYTF. The CDR3 region has the DNA TGTGCCAGCAGTTACGGGACAGCCAATGGAGGCTACACCTTC.

This clonotype was counted many times. J is TRBJ1-1 and V is TRBV6-6, with D possibly being TRBD1 (5 bases). Per germline, CDR1 MNHNY and CDR2 SVGAGI (reference sequence). The CDR3 is 17 residues long. With 8 bases removed from V and 5 bases from J, the gap between germline ends came to 27 bases. This CDR3 is CASWILRRGFVLTEAFF. CDR3 sequence (DNA): TGTGCCAGCTGGATCCTTAGGAGGGGTTTCGTGCTGACTGAAGCTTTCTTT.

This clonotype has at least ten counts. The chain joins TRBV7-9 to TRBJ2-5; D gene unclear. Germline CDR1 and CDR2: SEHNR and FQNEAQ (reference sequence). The ends were cut back, 2 bases at V and 0 bases at J, with 10 bases in the middle. The CDR3 contains 15 residues. The CDR3 DNA follows: TGTGCCAGCAGCTTAACGACTCAGTACCAAGAGACCCAGTACTTC. It translates to CASSLTTQYQETQYF. The variable domain in full, with the rest retrieved from reference TRBV7-9 and TRBJ2-5, is DTGVSQNPRHKITKRGQNVTFRCDPISEHNRLYWYRQTLGQGPEFLTYFQNEAQLEKSRLLSDRFSAERPKGSFSTLEIQRTEQGDSAMYLCASSLTTQYQETQYFGPGTRLLVL.

This clonotype was seen at least ten times. The chain couples TRBV10-3 to TRBJ2-1, with D maybe TRBD2 (6 bases). The germline CDR1 and CDR2 sequences are ENHRY and SYGVKD. Trimming removed 6 bases at V and 0 bases at J, with 15 bases between. The CDR3 has 16 amino acids. The DNA of the CDR3 is TGTGCCATCAGGGGGGGAGACGGTAGCTCCTACAATGAGCAGTTCTTC. It is translated as CAIRGGDGSSYNEQFF.

This clonotype was seen repeatedly, ten times or more. The chain uses TRBV4-1 and TRBJ2-3; TRBD1 matches 8 bases. From germline, CDR1 is MGHRA and CDR2 YSYEKL. This CDR3 is built from 13 residues. Trimming cost V 4 bases and J 3 bases; bases outside gene matches: 0. For the CDR3, the DNA is TGCGCCAGCAGCCGACAGGGGACAGATACGCAGTATTTT. Its translation: CASSRQGTDTQYF.

About this clonotype itself: A much larger clone sits a single nucleotide away, making a read error possible. The CDR3 here is CASSARPLETPILEQYF. The CDR3 region has the DNA TGTGCCAGCAGTGCCAGACCTCTAGAAACCCCGATCTTAGAGCAGTACTTC. The chain carries TRBV7-6 and TRBJ2-7, with D hard to call. Germline CDR1 reads SGHVS; CDR2 reads FNYEAQ. CDR3 size: 17 residues. The V and J ends lost 6 bases and 7 bases respectively, with 28 bases between them.

At least ten counts were recorded for this clonotype. This sequence joins TRBV20-1 and TRBJ2-7; D may be TRBD1 or TRBD2 (5 bases each). Looked up from germline, CDR1 is DFQATT and CDR2 is SNEGSKA (reference sequence). This CDR3 region has 13 residues. Trimming removed 3 bases at V and 3 bases at J, with 12 bases between. CDR3 DNA sequence: TGCAGTGCTAGGGGGCCCGAGGGCTACGAGCAGTACTTC. It is translated as CSARGPEGYEQYF.

This clonotype showed up just a few times. J is TRBJ2-3 and V is TRBV20-1; 9 nucleotides agree with TRBD2. The trim removed 0 bases at V and 7 bases at J, leaving 11 bases unmatched. The CDR3 loop spans 16 amino acids. Germline CDR1 DFQATT, CDR2 SNEGSKA (reference sequence). The CDR3 DNA follows: TGCAGTGCTAGAGATTTTAGCGGGGGAGTCGGAAATACGCAGTATTTT. This codes for CSARDFSGGVGNTQYF.